A selection of T cell receptor beta chains follows, all from one sample in a study of blood T cell repertoires in COVID-19. Assay used: immunoSEQ multiplex PCR; TCRdb lists only in-frame clones, some missing. The sample includes about 69,000 clones, more than 70% of them seen just once. Sequencing was performed on peripheral blood. These receptors originate from a human donor in a cohort sampled during active COVID-19. Both conserved end residues are part of each CDR3. A D gene is named only where the DNA matches it firmly. The size entry is marked missing in some rows and otherwise reads once, few, many or a size class.

cdr3_length	v_call	clone_size	d_call	j_call	cdr3_aa	cdr3_nt
14	TRBV19	.	TRBD1	TRBJ1-5	CASSPQGAGQPQHF	TGTGCCAGTAGTCCACAGGGGGCAGGTCAGCCCCAGCATTTT
15	TRBV9	.	.	TRBJ1-2	CASSVGAGAVYGYTF	TGTGCCAGCAGCGTAGGGGCGGGCGCCGTCTATGGCTACACCTTC
12	TRBV18	.	.	TRBJ2-7	CASSPPRSEQYF	TGTGCCAGCTCACCACCGAGGAGCGAGCAGTACTTC
12	TRBV12-3/TRBV12-4	.	.	TRBJ1-6	CASSFQDSPLHF	TGTGCCAGCAGTTTTCAGGATTCACCCCTCCACTTT
15	TRBV19	once	TRBD2	TRBJ2-1	CASSTLGTSGNEQFF	TGTGCCAGTAGTACCCTTGGGACTAGTGGCAATGAGCAGTTCTTC
15	TRBV19	once	TRBD1	TRBJ2-2	CATKGTALNTGELFF	TGTGCCACCAAAGGGACAGCGCTGAACACCGGGGAGCTGTTTTTT
13	TRBV27	once	TRBD1	TRBJ2-4	CASSTGGGNIQYF	TGTGCCAGCAGCACAGGGGGCGGGAACATTCAGTACTTC
14	TRBV5-1	.	TRBD1	TRBJ2-7	CASSQGQGGYEQYF	TGCGCCAGCAGCCAGGGACAGGGTGGGTACGAGCAGTACTTC
19	TRBV27	few	TRBD2	TRBJ2-3	CASSTLGSGLAASTDTQYF	TGTGCCAGCAGTACGCTCGGGTCAGGACTAGCTGCTAGCACAGATACGCAGTATTTT
14	TRBV11-3	.	TRBD1	TRBJ1-1	CASSSTGENTEAFF	TGTGCCAGCAGCTCCACAGGGGAGAACACTGAAGCTTTCTTT
13	TRBV29-1	few	TRBD1	TRBJ1-2	CSVEGQGARGYTF	TGCAGCGTTGAAGGTCAGGGGGCGCGTGGCTACACCTTC
15	TRBV7-8	.	TRBD2	TRBJ2-1	CASSISGKSYNEQFF	TGTGCCAGCAGCATTAGCGGGAAGTCCTACAATGAGCAGTTCTTC
14	TRBV5-4	.	.	TRBJ1-2	CASTSGGVDYGYTF	TGTGCCAGCACCTCAGGAGGGGTAGACTATGGCTACACCTTC
15	TRBV28	.	.	TRBJ2-5	CASSFRQGPAETQYF	TGTGCCAGCAGTTTTCGCCAGGGTCCGGCGGAGACCCAGTACTTC
12	TRBV2	.	.	TRBJ2-7	CASSGQGYEQYF	TGTGCCAGCAGTGGGCAGGGCTACGAGCAGTACTTC
14	TRBV19	many	TRBD1	TRBJ1-1	CASSGGTGNTEAFF	TGTGCCAGTAGTGGGGGGACAGGCAACACTGAAGCTTTCTTT
15	TRBV6-1	.	.	TRBJ1-1	CASSEWAGSGTEAFF	TGTGCCAGCAGTGAGTGGGCAGGGTCGGGCACTGAAGCTTTCTTT
13	TRBV7-9	.	.	TRBJ1-1	CASISGELAEAFF	TGTGCCAGCATCTCCGGGGAGCTGGCTGAAGCTTTCTTT
13	TRBV7-2	.	.	TRBJ2-7	CASSSRVSDEQYF	TGTGCCAGCAGCTCCCGCGTTTCGGACGAGCAGTACTTC
15	TRBV5-1	few	.	TRBJ1-4	CASSLFRGPNEKLFF	TGCGCCAGCAGCTTGTTCAGGGGCCCTAATGAAAAACTGTTTTTT
17	TRBV23-1	.	.	TRBJ2-1	CASSQCAQGLVYNEQFF	TGCGCCAGCAGTCAATGCGCCCAGGGACTCGTCTACAATGAGCAGTTCTTC
13	TRBV27	.	TRBD2	TRBJ2-1	CATSSGKNNEQFF	TGTGCCACCAGTAGCGGGAAGAACAATGAGCAGTTCTTC
13	TRBV6-5	once	TRBD1	TRBJ1-2	CASSYRQGGGYTF	TGTGCCAGCAGTTACCGGCAGGGGGGTGGCTACACCTTC
13	TRBV10-3	.	TRBD1	TRBJ2-7	CAISESISGTGTF	TGTGCCATCAGTGAGTCGATTTCCGGGACAGGAACGTTC
14	TRBV7-2	.	.	TRBJ2-1	CASSKTRLGNEQFF	TGTGCCAGCAGCAAGACGAGGCTTGGCAATGAGCAGTTCTTC
16	TRBV19	.	.	TRBJ1-1	CASSIYTGSMNTEAFF	TGTGCCAGTAGTATATATACAGGGTCTATGAACACTGAAGCTTTCTTT
16	TRBV4-1	.	.	TRBJ2-2	CASSQVGWVGTGELFF	TGCGCCAGCAGCCAAGTCGGGTGGGTTGGAACCGGGGAGCTGTTTTTT
19	TRBV19	.	TRBD1	TRBJ1-1	CASSTRSLFQTGVNTEAFF	TGTGCCAGTAGTACTCGGTCCCTTTTCCAGACAGGGGTGAACACTGAAGCTTTCTTT
16	TRBV21-1	.	.	TRBJ2-1	CASSKLAGGRYNEQFF	TGTGCCAGCAGCAAACTAGCGGGAGGGCGGTACAATGAGCAGTTCTTC
13	TRBV19	.	.	TRBJ1-2	CASSTGDRGGYTF	TGTGCCAGTAGCACCGGAGACCGAGGTGGCTACACCTTC
15	TRBV6-5	few	.	TRBJ1-1	CASSPRTGMNTEAFF	TGTGCCAGCAGTCCCCGGACGGGGATGAACACTGAAGCTTTCTTT
15	TRBV2	.	.	TRBJ2-5	CASSPGITTRETQYF	TGTGCCAGCAGCCCCGGGATAACAACCCGAGAGACCCAGTACTTC
13	TRBV19	.	TRBD2	TRBJ2-5	CASSSGLQETQYF	TGTGCCAGTAGTTCGGGACTACAAGAGACCCAGTACTTC
14	TRBV6-1	.	TRBD1	TRBJ2-7	CASSEEGAIYEQYF	TGTGCCAGCAGTGAAGAGGGGGCGATTTACGAGCAGTACTTC
18	TRBV4-2	.	.	TRBJ2-6	CASSQDSQGEAGANVLTF	TGTGCCAGCAGCCAAGATTCGCAGGGGGAGGCTGGGGCCAACGTCCTGACTTTC
15	TRBV7-2	once	TRBD1	TRBJ2-3	CASTRTGGLWDTQYF	TGTGCCAGCACCCGGACAGGGGGCCTATGGGATACGCAGTATTTT
14	TRBV19	.	TRBD1	TRBJ1-5	CASTTGEEYHPQHF	TGTGCCAGTACAACAGGGGAGGAATATCACCCCCAGCATTTT
14	TRBV25-1	.	.	TRBJ2-2	CASGLWGGPGELFF	TGTGCCAGCGGTCTATGGGGGGGCCCCGGGGAGCTGTTTTTT
16	TRBV7-2	.	.	TRBJ1-3	CASSLFPEPSGNTIYF	TGTGCCAGCAGCTTATTCCCGGAGCCCTCTGGAAACACCATATATTTT
13	TRBV12-3/TRBV12-4	.	TRBD1	TRBJ2-7	CASSLRDSSEQYF	TGTGCCAGCAGTTTAAGGGACAGTTCCGAGCAGTACTTC
13	TRBV2	.	.	TRBJ2-7	CASSEAGTYEQYF	TGTGCCAGCAGTGAAGCCGGGACCTACGAGCAGTACTTC